This T cell receptor (beta chain) originates from a study of cytomegalovirus exposure and HLA in healthy donors. V was clipped by 1 base and J by 4 bases, with 19 bases between them. The CDR3 has 17 amino acids. CDR1 and CDR2 (germline): MGHRA, YSYEKL. Study-wide points: Specificity for CMV antigens was confirmed in vitro for three of the CMV-associated chains. Cytomegalovirus status, reportedly, was diagnosed with high specificity and sensitivity by the classifier. Overall, around 150 TCR beta chains were annotated as cytomegalovirus-associated.

Profiling relied on immunoSEQ multiplex PCR, and the TCRdb table lists in-frame clones only, not all of them. The sample lists about 120,000 clones, around 89% occurring once. A remark on this clone: The antigen is unknown.

The sample comprised PBMCs. The clonotype comes from a woman in her late teens or twenties in good health and CMV-seropositive. The chain links TRBV4-1 to TRBJ2-5; tentatively, D is TRBD1 (7 bases). Here the CDR3 DNA reads TGCGCCAGCAGCCAAGGGGCGGGAAGGGGGCTGGTAGAGACCCAGTACTTC. It codes for CASSQGAGRGLVETQYF.